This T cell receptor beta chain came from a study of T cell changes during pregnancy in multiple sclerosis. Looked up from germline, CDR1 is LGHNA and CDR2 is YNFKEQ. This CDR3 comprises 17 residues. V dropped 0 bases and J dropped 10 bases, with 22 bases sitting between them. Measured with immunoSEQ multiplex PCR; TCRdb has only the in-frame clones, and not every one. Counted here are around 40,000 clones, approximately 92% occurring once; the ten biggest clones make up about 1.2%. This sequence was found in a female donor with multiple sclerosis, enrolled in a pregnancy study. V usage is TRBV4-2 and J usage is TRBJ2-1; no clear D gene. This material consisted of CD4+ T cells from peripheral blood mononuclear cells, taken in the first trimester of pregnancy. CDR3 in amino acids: CASSQDLLTGSPREQFF. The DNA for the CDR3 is TGTGCCAGCAGCCAAGATCTTTTAACCGGATCCCCTAGAGAGCAGTTCTTC.